These 4 T cell receptor beta chains came from one sample sequenced in a study of blood T cells in healthy people across ages. PCR was performed a second time for roughly 7 to 11 cycles using a sample-barcoded 5' primer and a J-beta primer mix. A single record per CDR3 protein comes from TCRdb applying MiXCR to the 5' RACE reads. Here the sample spans 660,000 or so distinct CDR3 sequences, under 70% being singletons. The sequenced sample was blood. These receptors came from a man in his fifties or sixties in good health.

This clonotype was detected only a few times. The rearrangement links TRBV29-1 to TRBJ2-5; possible D gene TRBD1, 8 bases. V lost 6 bases, J lost 7 bases, and 24 bases lay in between. This CDR3 has 15 amino acids. Germline V gene data show CDR1 as SQVTM and CDR2 as ANQGSEA. The CDR3: CSVKTDSNRGGTQYF. The CDR3 DNA follows: TGCAGCGTCAAAACGGATTCCAACAGGGGGGGGACCCAGTACTTC.

The CDR3 region has the DNA TGTGCCAGCACAAGCGGGGTCCACACCGGGGAGCTGTTTTTT. Its translation is CASTSGVHTGELFF. The chain has TRBV12-3 or TRBV12-4 and TRBJ2-2; 7 bases fit TRBD2. This CDR3 spans 14 amino acids. V was clipped by 7 bases and J by 3 bases; unmatched bases: 5.

The gene calls are TRBV10-3 and TRBJ1-4; maybe TRBD1 (6 bases). Trimming removed 5 bases at V and 3 bases at J, with 13 bases between. Germline V gene sequence: CDR1 ENHRY, CDR2 SYGVKD. The CDR3 is made up of 15 amino acids. The CDR3 is CAISLTGPPNEKLFF. DNA of the CDR3: TGTGCCATCAGTCTGACAGGCCCCCCTAATGAAAAACTGTTTTTT.

This clonotype was counted between two and nine times. The V call is TRBV5-5, the J call TRBJ2-1; a possible D gene is TRBD1 (5 bases). The V gene's germline CDR1 is SGHKS and CDR2 YYEKEE (reference sequence). This CDR3 comprises 14 residues. V dropped 8 bases and J dropped 0 bases, with 12 bases sitting between them. The CDR3 coding sequence is TGTGCCAGTAGCCTACAGGACTCCTACAATGAGCAGTTCTTC. Translation: CASSLQDSYNEQFF.